The 29 T cell receptor beta chains presented below share a single source sample, sequenced in a study of shared clonotypes between healthy human individuals. Repertoires were generated with immunoSEQ multiplex PCR, while TCRdb's copy carries only in-frame clones and drops some. The repertoire holds about 2.4 million clones, with around 94% as singletons. The sequenced sample consisted of naive CD4+ T cells sorted from blood. Subset defined: CD45RA+ positively selected. Receptors originate from a man between 18 and 35 years old in good health.

The chain recombines TRBV18 with TRBJ1-5, with 9 bases that match TRBD1. CDR3 length: 18 amino acids. The ends lost 0 bases at V and 1 base at J; junction bases unmatched: 7. Germline V gene lookup returns CDR1 KGHSH and CDR2 LQKENI. As DNA, the CDR3 is TGTGCCAGCTCACCACCGACCACAGGGGGCAGGAGCAATCAGCCCCAGCATTTT. Its translation is CASSPPTTGGRSNQPQHF.

This rearrangement joins TRBV5-1 to TRBJ2-1; 10 nucleotides align to TRBD2. CDR1 is SGHRS, CDR2 YFSETQ, per germline. V dropped 1 base and J dropped 4; count of bases not matched to a gene: 5. This CDR3 has 16 residues. The DNA of the CDR3 is TGCGCCAGCAGCTTGAAGGAGCGGGAGGGGTACAATGAGCAGTTCTTC. It encodes CASSLKEREGYNEQFF. The full variable domain, rest sourced from reference TRBV5-1 and TRBJ2-1, is KAGVTQTPRYLIKTRGQQVTLSCSPISGHRSVSWYQQTPGQGLQFLFEYFSETQRNKGNFPGRFSGRQFSNSRSEMNVSTLELGDSALYLCASSLKEREGYNEQFFGPGTRLTVL.

The V call is TRBV7-8, the J call TRBJ1-2, with a possible D match to TRBD1 (5 bases). The germline V gene encodes CDR1 SGHVS and CDR2 FQNEAQ. The CDR3 runs 15 residues. The V end lost 2 bases, the J end lost 0 bases, and 10 bases lay between the germline ends. CDR3 sequence reads: CASSLMMTANYGYTF. DNA of the CDR3: TGTGCCAGCAGCTTAATGATGACAGCTAACTATGGCTACACCTTC.

This clone was observed a single time. The CDR3 bases are TGCGCCAGCAGCAGTGGGACTCAAAGCCTCCAAGAGACCCAGTACTTC. This sequence encodes CASSSGTQSLQETQYF. The genes are TRBV5-1 and TRBJ2-5; D might be TRBD2 (6 bases). The ends were cut back, 4 bases at V and 1 base at J, with 17 bases in the middle. CDR1 is SGHRS, CDR2 YFSETQ, per germline. CDR3 length: 16 residues.

The chain has TRBV6-6 and TRBJ1-5, with a possible D match to TRBD1 (5 bases). Germline CDR1 MNHNY, CDR2 SVGAGI (reference sequence). This CDR3 contains 13 residues. The V gene lost 5 bases and the J gene lost 7 bases, with 12 bases spanning the gap. In DNA, the CDR3 is TGTGCCAGCAGTGACAGACAGAGGCAGCCCCAGCATTTT. Amino acids: CASSDRQRQPQHF.

The V gene is TRBV10-3, the J gene TRBJ2-3; 7 positions match TRBD1. Germline CDR1 and CDR2: ENHRY and SYGVKD. There are 14 residues in the CDR3. J gave up 3 bases and V 10 bases, and 10 bases lay outside the gene matches. CDR3 in DNA: TGTGCCAGCGAGGGGGCGCAAGGAACAGATACGCAGTATTTT. Translation gives CASEGAQGTDTQYF.

The CDR3 region is CAIGSGLGTEAFF. CDR3 bases: TGTGCCATCGGTTCAGGGTTGGGGACTGAAGCTTTCTTT. The chain employs TRBV10-3 and TRBJ1-1; D might be TRBD1 (5 bases). The CDR3 runs to 13 residues. CDR1 and CDR2 (germline): ENHRY, SYGVKD. V dropped 8 bases and J dropped 5 bases, with 15 bases sitting between them.

This clone has only one observation. V and J are TRBV7-2 and TRBJ1-2, with D uncertain. Trimming took off 5 bases at V and 5 bases at J, with 12 bases between the two ends. Per the germline V gene, CDR1 is SGHTA and CDR2 is FQGNSA. The CDR3 totals 13 residues. Here the CDR3 DNA reads TGTGCCAGCAGCCCAAACAGAGGGTATGGCTACACCTTC. Its translation is CASSPNRGYGYTF.

V usage is TRBV7-6 and J usage is TRBJ2-7; D may match TRBD1 or TRBD2 (5 bases each). The CDR3 loop spans 15 amino acids. V shed 2 bases and J shed 5 bases, with 16 bases lying between them. Germline V gene lookup returns CDR1 SGHVS and CDR2 FNYEAQ. The CDR3 bases are TGTGCCAGCAGCTTATTATCAGGGAGCGCCGACGAGCAGTACTTC. It is translated as CASSLLSGSADEQYF. The full variable domain, with the rest looked up from reference TRBV7-6 and TRBJ2-7, is GAGVSQSPRYKVTKRGQDVALRCDPISGHVSLYWYRQALGQGPEFLTYFNYEAQQDKSGLPNDRFSAERPEGSISTLTIQRTEQRDSAMYRCASSLLSGSADEQYFGPGTRLTVT.

The V and J genes are TRBV19 and TRBJ1-2; 9 bases match TRBD1. Germline CDR1 and CDR2: LNHDA and SQIVND (reference sequence). With 5 bases clipped from V and 2 bases from J, the junction kept 9 bases outside the gene matches. This CDR3 comprises 16 residues. The DNA of the CDR3 is TGTGCCAGTAGTGAGACTTGGACAGGGGCCAACTATGGCTACACCTTC. This gives the protein CASSETWTGANYGYTF.

This clone was found a few times. The rearrangement links TRBV18 to TRBJ1-1, with a weak D call TRBD1 (5 bases). The CDR3 is made up of 12 amino acids. Trimming removed 6 bases at V and 7 bases at J, with 12 bases between. Germline V gene data show CDR1 as KGHSH and CDR2 as LQKENI. The CDR3 DNA is TGTGCCAGCTCGCTGGGGGACGGTGAAGCTTTCTTT. Its protein product is CASSLGDGEAFF.

The chain has TRBV4-1 and TRBJ1-4, with D perhaps TRBD1 (5 bases). This CDR3 spans 16 amino acids. V lost 3 bases and J lost 2, with 13 bases in between. CDR1 is MGHRA, CDR2 YSYEKL, per germline. The CDR3 region is CASSQEAGGTNEKLFF. Here the CDR3 DNA reads TGCGCCAGCAGCCAGGAAGCGGGGGGGACTAATGAAAAACTGTTTTTT.

A single count supports this clone. The V call is TRBV12-2, the J call TRBJ2-1; the table gives TRBD2 as D, unverified against the DNA. TRBV12-2 represents a pseudogene. The CDR3 length is 18 residues. The CDR3 DNA reads as TGTGCAAGTCGCTCATTAGGACTAGCGGATAGCTCCTACAATGAGCAGTTCTTC. It is translated as CASRSLGLADSSYNEQFF.

The genes are TRBV27 and TRBJ2-1, with 14 nucleotides matching TRBD2. Germline CDR1 MNHEY, CDR2 SMNVEV (reference sequence). Trimming took 5 bases from V and 2 from J; bases not matched to a gene: 5. This CDR3 has 17 residues. CDR3 nucleotide sequence: TGTGCCAGCAGTCCCCAGGGACTAGCGGGAGCCTACAATGAGCAGTTCTTC. Protein product: CASSPQGLAGAYNEQFF.

This sequence joins TRBV6-1 and TRBJ2-6; no reliable D call. The V end lost 5 bases, the J end lost 0 bases, and 5 bases lay between the germline ends. This CDR3 has 14 amino acids. Germline CDR1 is MNHNS and CDR2 is SASEGT. The CDR3 nucleotides are TGTGCCAGCAGTATACCCTCTGGGGCCAACGTCCTGACTTTC. This gives the protein CASSIPSGANVLTF.

V usage is TRBV19 and J usage is TRBJ2-5, with D possibly being TRBD1 (5 bases). The germline V gene encodes CDR1 LNHDA and CDR2 SQIVND (reference sequence). V shed 6 bases and J shed 0 bases, with 14 bases lying between them. The CDR3 spans 15 residues. The CDR3 nucleotides are TGTGCCAGTAGGTTCGCTGGACAAAACCAAGAGACCCAGTACTTC. Translation: CASRFAGQNQETQYF.

The chain combines TRBV27 with TRBJ1-1; 10 bases match TRBD1. V gave up 10 bases and J gave up 5 bases; unmatched junction bases: 7. CDR1 and CDR2 (germline): MNHEY, SMNVEV (reference sequence). The CDR3 covers 13 residues. The CDR3 DNA is TGTGCCACCTGGGACAGGGGCGGAACTGAAGCTTTCTTT. Its translation: CATWDRGGTEAFF.

As concerns this clone: Other DNA sequences within the sample encode an identical CDR3. V and J are TRBV7-9 and TRBJ2-5; TRBD2 might be the D (5 bases). V was cut by 3 bases and J by 1 base, with 15 bases left in between. CDR3 length: 16 amino acids. Germline V CDR1 and CDR2: SEHNR, FQNEAQ (reference sequence). The CDR3 here is CASSLGLRAPQETQYF. CDR3 coding DNA: TGTGCCAGCAGCTTGGGCTTGAGGGCACCCCAAGAGACCCAGTACTTC.

The CDR3 here is CASSSGVYNSPLHF. Written as DNA, the CDR3 is TGTGCCAGCAGTTCAGGGGTCTATAATTCACCCCTCCACTTT. The rearrangement joins TRBV27 to TRBJ1-6; maybe TRBD1 (6 bases). V dropped 4 bases and J dropped 3 bases, with 7 bases sitting between them. Per the germline V gene, CDR1 is MNHEY and CDR2 is SMNVEV (reference sequence). The CDR3 is 14 amino acids.

The chain is built from TRBV6-6 and TRBJ1-4; TRBD1 matches at 7 bases. The V segment lost 2 bases and the J segment 7 bases; nucleotides outside the gene matches: 7. CDR1 and CDR2 from the germline V gene are MNHNY and SVGAGI (reference sequence). This CDR3 region has 15 residues. The CDR3 is CASSYRQGVGEKLFF. The CDR3 bases are TGTGCCAGCAGTTACCGACAGGGAGTCGGTGAAAAACTGTTTTTT.

This clone was seen a single time. This sequence joins TRBV5-4 and TRBJ1-6, with 10 nucleotides matching TRBD1. Germline V gene lookup returns CDR1 SGHNT and CDR2 YYREEE (reference sequence). The CDR3 spans 15 residues. J was trimmed by 8 bases and V by 4 bases; bases with no gene match: 6. For the CDR3, the DNA is TGTGCCAGCAGCCCGGACGGGACAGGGGATTCACCCCTCCACTTT. The encoded protein is CASSPDGTGDSPLHF.

The chain uses TRBV30 and TRBJ1-6; a weak D match, TRBD1 (5 bases). CDR1 GTSNPN and CDR2 SVGIG come from the germline V gene (reference sequence). The ends were cut back, 6 bases at V and 1 base at J, with 19 bases in the middle. The length of the CDR3 is 17 residues. For the CDR3, the DNA is TGTGCCTGCCCCGGGGCGACAAAAGGGTCCTATAATTCACCCCTCCACTTT. Protein product: CACPGATKGSYNSPLHF. The variable domain in full, completed from reference TRBV30 and TRBJ1-6, reads SQTIHQWPATLVQPVGSPLSLECTVEGTSNPNLYWYRQAAGRGLQLLFYSVGIGQISSEVPQNLSASRPQDRQFILSSKKLLLSDSGFYLCACPGATKGSYNSPLHFGNGTRLTVT.

About this clone itself: The same CDR3 also results from other DNA sequences found in this sample. The V and J genes are TRBV5-4 and TRBJ2-3; 7 bases match TRBD1. The CDR3 runs 15 residues. Germline assignment: CDR1 SGHNT and CDR2 YYREEE (reference sequence). The trim removed 0 bases at V and 4 bases at J, leaving 5 bases unmatched. CDR3 nucleotides: TGTGCCAGCAGCTTGGAGGGGGCGGGTGCAGATACGCAGTATTTT. Its translation is CASSLEGAGADTQYF.

This clone was picked up one time. This chain connects TRBV13 to TRBJ1-3; 7 nucleotides align to TRBD1. The ends lost 3 bases at V and 0 bases at J; junction bases unmatched: 5. The V gene's germline CDR1 is PRHDT and CDR2 FYEKMQ (reference sequence). This CDR3 region has 16 residues. DNA for the CDR3: TGTGCCAGCAGCTTTGGGACAGCCGCCTCTGGAAACACCATATATTTT. It encodes CASSFGTAASGNTIYF. The full variable domain, with the rest looked up from reference TRBV13 and TRBJ1-3, is AAGVIQSPRHLIKEKRETATLKCYPIPRHDTVYWYQQGPGQDPQFLISFYEKMQSDKGSIPDRFSAQQFSDYHSELNMSSLELGDSALYFCASSFGTAASGNTIYFGEGSWLTVV.

The chain combines TRBV11-3 with TRBJ2-1, with 8 bases aligning to TRBD2. Germline trimming cut 4 bases from V and 9 bases from J; bases unmatched to any gene: 14. This CDR3 is built from 16 residues. Germline V gives CDR1 SGHNT, CDR2 YENEEA. The CDR3 region is CASSSPYGREGGEQFF. The CDR3 DNA is TGTGCCAGCAGCTCCCCTTACGGACGGGAGGGGGGTGAGCAGTTCTTC.

The gene calls are TRBV7-2 and TRBJ2-3; 9 bases line up with TRBD2. The CDR3 consists of 14 residues. V shed 0 bases, J shed 14 bases, and the junction held 9 bases outside the gene matches. Germline V gene sequence: CDR1 SGHTA, CDR2 FQGNSA. The CDR3: CASSLAGLAEILYF. The CDR3 nucleotides are TGTGCCAGCAGCTTAGCGGGACTAGCTGAGATTCTGTATTTT. Based on the CDR3 plus reference TRBV7-2 and TRBJ2-3, the full variable domain is GAGVSQSPSNKVTEKGKDVELRCDPISGHTALYWYRQSLGQGLEFLIYFQGNSAPDKSGLPSDRFSAERTGGSVSTLTIQRTQQEDSAVYLCASSLAGLAEILYFGPGTRLTVL.

The chain couples TRBV19 to TRBJ1-4, with a weak D call TRBD1 (6 bases). With 4 bases removed from V and 0 bases from J, the gap between germline ends came to 12 bases. This CDR3 is built from 16 residues. The germline CDR1 and CDR2 sequences are LNHDA and SQIVND (reference sequence). CDR3 DNA sequence: TGTGCCAGTAGTACCGGGACACCCTCAACTAATGAAAAACTGTTTTTT. Protein product: CASSTGTPSTNEKLFF.

The CDR3 loop is CASSTWDREQQYF. The CDR3, as DNA: TGTGCCAGCAGCACCTGGGACAGGGAACAGCAGTACTTC. The gene calls are TRBV5-6 and TRBJ2-7; 9 nucleotides align to TRBD1. The CDR3 runs to 13 residues. CDR1 SGHDT and CDR2 YYEEEE come from the germline V gene. The ends lost 4 bases at V and 8 bases at J; junction bases unmatched: 7.

The rearrangement joins TRBV6-1 to TRBJ1-1; no clear D gene. The V end lost 2 bases, the J end lost 0 bases, and 19 bases lay between the germline ends. The CDR3 runs to 18 residues. Germline V gene data show CDR1 as MNHNS and CDR2 as SASEGT. DNA of the CDR3: TGTGCCAGCAGTGAAAAGGGCTGGGTGATATTTTTGAACACTGAAGCTTTCTTT. Protein sequence: CASSEKGWVIFLNTEAFF.